Shown below are 26 T cell receptor beta chains from a single sample sequenced in a study of T cells in women clearing cervical HPV infection. Method: immunoSEQ multiplex PCR; TCRdb's copy keeps in-frame clones and lacks some. Its clone listing holds over 20,000 clones. Material for sequencing was blood buffy coat. Source of these receptors: a woman aged 18-70 years with a cervical HPV16 infection that either progressed to CIN3+ or cleared (not recorded which).

In the case of this clone: The read falls 3 residues short of the CDR3 end, and the missing part is taken from the germline J gene. The J gene is TRBJ1-5, the V gene TRBV2; 8 positions match TRBD1. V gave up 6 bases and J gave up 4 bases; unmatched junction bases: 8. Per germline, CDR1 SNHLY and CDR2 FYNNEI. This CDR3 contains 15 residues. Partial CDR3 DNA: TGTGCCAGCAGCGGACAGGGTGTGGGGAATCAGCCC. It specifies CASSGQGVGNQP. From start to end, the CDR3 is CASSGQGVGNQPQHF.

The CDR3 reads CASSDLGLQAVEQFF. CDR3 DNA (partial): TGTGCCAGCAGCGACCTGGGGCTACAGGCGGTTGAG. The chain employs TRBV5-6 and TRBJ2-1; tentative D call: TRBD1 (5 bases). The read stops 3 residues short of the end of the CDR3; the missing end is completed from the germline J gene. This CDR3 has 15 amino acids. Between the trimmed V and J ends, which lost 4 bases and 9 bases, there was a span of 20 bases. The germline gives CDR1 SGHDT, CDR2 YYEEEE.

A word on this clone: The germline gene is not matched at one end of the junction; a read error may be the cause. The read terminates 3 residues ahead of where the CDR3 ends, so the germline J gene completes it. This chain connects TRBV29-1 to TRBJ1-2, with D tentatively TRBD1 (5 bases). CDR3 length: 17 amino acids. CDR1 is SQVTM and CDR2 is ANQGSEA in the germline V gene. CDR3 bases read: TGCAGCGTTGCAACAGCGCTAGAAGGGGATTCTAAGTATGGC. This sequence encodes CSVATALEGDSKYG. The full CDR3 sequence reads CSVATALEGDSKYGYTF.

Comments on this clone: The read ends 3 residues shy of where the CDR3 ends; the end is completed using the germline J gene. This chain links TRBV19 with TRBJ2-7; TRBD1 agrees at 9 bases. There are 14 residues in the CDR3. Unmatched junction bases numbered 9, after V lost 6 bases and J lost 6 bases. CDR1 and CDR2 (germline): LNHDA, SQIVND (reference sequence). The CDR3 loop reads CASRPPGQGGEQYF. The sequenced part of the CDR3 DNA is TGTGCCAGTAGACCCCCGGGACAGGGTGGCGAG.

About this clone: Read data end 3 residues before the CDR3 end; the end is taken from the germline J gene. The V and J genes are TRBV11-2 and TRBJ2-5, with a weak D call TRBD2 (6 bases). This CDR3 has 14 residues. Looked up from germline, CDR1 is SGHAT and CDR2 is FQNNGV. The V gene lost 3 bases and the J gene lost 3 bases, with 11 bases spanning the gap. The CDR3 spells CASSLFGGEETQYF. CDR3 DNA, as far as it was read: TGTGCCAGCAGCTTGTTTGGCGGGGAAGAGACC.

Of note for this clone: The CDR3 end is not reached by the read, which stops 3 residues before it; the germline J gene fills it in. The chain links TRBV10-3 to TRBJ2-1; 8 bases are a match to TRBD2. The germline gives CDR1 ENHRY, CDR2 SYGVKD. This CDR3 region has 15 residues. With V trimmed by 5 bases and J by 3 bases, 6 bases remained unmatched. The CDR3 reads CAISTSGERYNEQFF. CDR3 DNA (partial): TGTGCCATCAGTACTAGCGGCGAACGCTACAATGAG.

With respect to this clone: The read terminates 3 residues ahead of where the CDR3 ends, so the germline J gene completes it. This chain connects TRBV20-1 to TRBJ2-3, with D perhaps TRBD2 (5 bases). The CDR3 is 15 amino acids. Germline V gene sequence: CDR1 DFQATT, CDR2 SNEGSKA (reference sequence). The V end was cut by 3 bases, the J end by 0 bases, with 13 bases between. CDR3 protein: CSASGTSGSTDTQYF. The DNA read from the CDR3 is TGCAGTGCTAGCGGTACGAGCGGCAGCACAGATACG.

Of note for this clone: The DNA ends 3 residues before the CDR3 does, and the rest of the CDR3 is filled in from the germline J gene. The chain employs TRBV7-2 and TRBJ2-1; no clear D. V was cut by 1 base and J by 4 bases, with 11 bases left in between. CDR1 is SGHTA and CDR2 is FQGNSA in the germline V gene. The length of the CDR3 is 15 residues. CDR3 in amino acids: CASSLVSSSYNEQFF. The CDR3 bases that were read are TGTGCCAGCAGCTTAGTTTCTAGTTCATACAATGAG.

Concerning this clone itself: From the germline J gene comes the end of the CDR3, since the read stops 3 residues before it. This chain connects TRBV10-3 to TRBJ1-1; TRBD1 matches 8 bases. The CDR3 length is 13 residues. From germline, CDR1 is ENHRY and CDR2 SYGVKD. J gave up 1 base and V 10 bases, and 5 bases lay outside the gene matches. The CDR3 reads CATRTGPNTEAFF. The sequenced part of the CDR3 DNA is TGTGCCACCAGGACAGGGCCGAACACTGAA.

A word on this clone: The observed sequence ends 3 residues before the CDR3 terminus, with the missing tail filled in from the germline J gene. V gene TRBV7-3 combines with J gene TRBJ2-2; 8 nucleotides align to TRBD2. Per the germline V gene, CDR1 is SGHTA and CDR2 is FQGTGA. The CDR3 totals 15 residues. V shed 4 bases, J shed 5 bases, and the junction held 6 bases outside the gene matches. Incomplete CDR3 DNA: TGTGCCAGCAGCTGGGGAGGCGGGAGGACCGGGGAG. Its translation: CASSWGGGRTGE. The CDR3 reads in full as CASSWGGGRTGELFF.

In the case of this clone: Read sequence stops 3 residues before the CDR3 end, and the germline J gene provides the missing end. V gene TRBV5-1 combines with J gene TRBJ1-3, with D possibly TRBD1 on 6 matching bases. Germline-derived CDR1 and CDR2 are SGHRS and YFSETQ. There are 17 residues in the CDR3. V shed 4 bases and J shed 5 bases, with 22 bases lying between them. The sequenced part of the CDR3 DNA is TGCGCCAGCAGCCAAATCGGGGGGGCCGGCGGCAGAAACACC. It specifies CASSQIGGAGGRNT. The full-length CDR3 reads as CASSQIGGAGGRNTIYF. Complete variable domain (other parts from reference TRBV5-1 and TRBJ1-3): KAGVTQTPRYLIKTRGQQVTLSCSPISGHRSVSWYQQTPGQGLQFLFEYFSETQRNKGNFPGRFSGRQFSNSRSEMNVSTLELGDSALYLCASSQIGGAGGRNTIYFGEGSWLTVV.

Notes on this clone: The read terminates 3 residues ahead of where the CDR3 ends, so the germline J gene completes it. V is TRBV20-1 and J is TRBJ2-3; 11 bases agree with TRBD2. CDR3 size: 16 residues. Germline CDR1 DFQATT, CDR2 SNEGSKA (reference sequence). V lost 6 bases to trimming and J lost 2 bases; unmatched junction nucleotides: 10. Partial CDR3 DNA: TGCAGTGCCAGTAACCTACTAGCGGGGGACACAGATACG. Residues: CSASNLLAGDTDT. The CDR3 in full is CSASNLLAGDTDTQYF.

With regard to this clone: The sequence runs out 3 residues before the end of the CDR3; the remainder is reconstructed from the germline J gene. The chain has TRBV30 and TRBJ1-2; 10 nucleotides match TRBD1. CDR1 and CDR2 (germline): GTSNPN, SVGIG (reference sequence). The CDR3 is 13 amino acids. The CDR3 bases that were read are TGTGCCTGGAGTGGGGGGACAGGGGTCGGC. Encoded protein: CAWSGGTGVG. The whole CDR3 protein reads CAWSGGTGVGYTF.

Comment on this clone: Read coverage stops 3 residues before the CDR3 terminus; the germline J gene supplies the remainder. The V call is TRBV6-2 or TRBV6-3, the J call TRBJ1-2; TRBD1 matches at 8 bases. Germline V gene sequence: CDR1 MNHEY, CDR2 SVGEGT. With 5 bases clipped from V and 0 bases from J, the junction kept 2 bases outside the gene matches. The CDR3 is made up of 14 amino acids. CDR3 bases read: TGTGCCAGCAGTAGGGGACAGGCTAACTATGGC. Translated, it gives CASSRGQANYG. In full, the CDR3 reads CASSRGQANYGYTF.

With respect to this clone: The missing CDR3 end, 3 residues past where the read stops, is filled in from the germline J gene. The V gene is TRBV2, the J gene TRBJ1-2; D may be TRBD1 (5 bases). The CDR3 is 14 amino acids. Trimming pared 3 bases from V and 4 bases from J, leaving 12 bases between. Germline V gives CDR1 SNHLY, CDR2 FYNNEI. Here the CDR3 reads CASSDTGITYGYTF. Partial CDR3 DNA: TGTGCCAGCAGTGATACAGGAATAACCTATGGC.

On this clone: The CDR3 end is not reached by the read, which stops 3 residues before it; the germline J gene fills it in. The genes are TRBV20-1 and TRBJ2-1, with D uncertain. CDR1 and CDR2 from the germline V gene are DFQATT and SNEGSKA (reference sequence). Trimming took 3 bases from V and 6 from J, leaving 9 bases between them. The CDR3 covers 12 residues. CDR3 DNA, as far as it was read: TGCAGTGCTAGTGCGTCTACCAATGAG. It translates to CSASASTNE. From start to end, the CDR3 is CSASASTNEQFF.

About this clone: Coverage ceases 3 residues before the CDR3 finishes, and the germline J gene fills in the end. This chain links TRBV28 with TRBJ1-2, with D possibly TRBD1 on 6 matching bases. Germline-derived CDR1 and CDR2 are MDHEN and SYDVKM. This CDR3 is 16 amino acids long. V lost 3 bases, J lost 4 bases, and 18 bases lay in between. CDR3 loop: CASSFLARQESYGYTF. CDR3 bases read: TGTGCCAGCAGTTTCCTGGCGCGACAGGAGTCCTATGGC.

Note on this clone: The CDR3 extends 3 residues past the end of the read, so its final part is completed from the germline J gene. The chain combines TRBV7-9 with TRBJ1-1; 7 positions agree with TRBD1. V shed 3 bases, J shed 7 bases, and the junction held 2 bases outside the gene matches. Germline-derived CDR1 and CDR2 are SEHNR and FQNEAQ (reference sequence). The CDR3 is 12 amino acids. The CDR3 bases that were read are TGTGCCAGCAGCTTCGGGACAGTTGAA. This gives the protein CASSFGTVE. The whole CDR3 protein is CASSFGTVEAFF.

Regarding this clone: The CDR3 goes on 3 residues after the read ends, and that part is filled in from the germline J gene. The genes are TRBV4-1 and TRBJ1-5, with D uncertain. Germline values: CDR1 MGHRA, CDR2 YSYEKL. The V gene lost 3 bases and the J gene lost 7 bases, with 10 bases spanning the gap. CDR3 length: 13 residues. The CDR3 loop is CASSQEGRQPQHF. The CDR3 bases that were read are TGCGCCAGCAGCCAGGAGGGCCGGCAGCCC.

With regard to this clone: The read is 3 residues too short to cover the CDR3 end, so that end is filled in from the germline J gene. V and J are TRBV20-1 and TRBJ2-1, with D uncertain. This CDR3 spans 12 amino acids. V was trimmed by 4 bases and J by 0 bases, leaving 4 bases between them. The germline V gene has CDR1 DFQATT and CDR2 SNEGSKA (reference sequence). The CDR3: CSAIYSYNEQFF. The sequenced CDR3 bases are TGCAGTGCTATTTACTCCTACAATGAG.

Details on this clone: The sequence runs out 3 residues before the end of the CDR3; the remainder is reconstructed from the germline J gene. The chain employs TRBV19 and TRBJ1-5; a possible D gene is TRBD1 (6 bases). The CDR3 sequence is 15 residues long. V was pared by 3 bases and J by 7 bases, with 16 bases between. CDR1 and CDR2 (germline): LNHDA, SQIVND (reference sequence). The chain's CDR3 is CASSMQQGGRQPQHF. The part of the CDR3 DNA that was read is TGTGCCAGTAGTATGCAACAGGGTGGAAGACAGCCC.

On this clone: With the read ending 3 residues before the CDR3 end, the germline J gene is used to fill in that end. The chain links TRBV19 to TRBJ2-6, with D unresolved. The length of the CDR3 is 14 residues. The V gene lost 7 bases and the J gene lost 2 bases, with 9 bases spanning the gap. Germline CDR1 reads LNHDA; CDR2 reads SQIVND (reference sequence). The CDR3 region is CASTLQAGANVLTF. Partial CDR3 DNA: TGTGCCAGTACTCTGCAGGCTGGGGCCAACGTC.

As regards this clone: The read gets to within 3 residues of the CDR3 end, and the germline J gene fills in the rest. The gene calls are TRBV5-1 and TRBJ2-5; the match to TRBD2 covers 7 bases. CDR1 and CDR2 from the germline V gene are SGHRS and YFSETQ. Trimming took 2 bases from V and 3 from J; bases not matched to a gene: 7. CDR3 length: 15 residues. The CDR3 bases that were read are TGCGCCAGCAGCTTAGCCGGGACTACCGAAGAGACC. Amino acid sequence: CASSLAGTTEET. The CDR3 as a whole reads CASSLAGTTEETQYF. The entire variable domain, with the rest obtained from reference TRBV5-1 and TRBJ2-5, is as follows: KAGVTQTPRYLIKTRGQQVTLSCSPISGHRSVSWYQQTPGQGLQFLFEYFSETQRNKGNFPGRFSGRQFSNSRSEMNVSTLELGDSALYLCASSLAGTTEETQYFGPGTRLLVL.

As to this clone: The CDR3 end is not reached by the read, which stops 3 residues before it; the germline J gene fills it in. This chain joins TRBV5-4 and TRBJ1-5, with D possibly matching TRBD1 (5 bases). This CDR3 contains 14 residues. Trimming stripped 4 bases from V and 3 bases from J, with 11 bases between. Germline assignment: CDR1 SGHNT and CDR2 YYREEE (reference sequence). Partial CDR3 DNA: TGTGCCAGCAGCGACAGAGGAGCCAATCAGCCC. Its translation is CASSDRGANQP. The CDR3, in full, reads CASSDRGANQPQHF.

The DNA read from the CDR3 is TGCAGTGCTAGAGTGCCCTACACAGATACG. Its protein product is CSARVPYTDT. The entire CDR3 reads CSARVPYTDTQYF. This chain joins TRBV20-1 and TRBJ2-3; D gene unclear. The read stops 3 residues short of the end of the CDR3; the missing end is completed from the germline J gene. The CDR3 has 13 amino acids. Between the trimmed V and J ends, which lost 1 base and 2 bases, there was a span of 7 bases. The germline V gene encodes CDR1 DFQATT and CDR2 SNEGSKA (reference sequence).

On this clone: The missing CDR3 end, 3 residues past where the read stops, is filled in from the germline J gene. The chain employs TRBV2 and TRBJ1-1, with D perhaps matching TRBD1 (6 bases). This CDR3 contains 12 residues. Germline V gene data show CDR1 as SNHLY and CDR2 as FYNNEI. Deletions cut 6 bases from V and 5 bases from J, with 10 bases between. The CDR3 DNA, read in part, is TGTGCCAGCAGGAGGGACATTACTGAA. Translated, it gives CASRRDITE. The CDR3 in its entirety is CASRRDITEAFF.